This TCR beta chain was retrieved from a study of technical replicates of blood from a few donors. Sequencing was performed with immunoSEQ multiplex PCR; in TCRdb, only in-frame clones are kept and a portion is missing. Of 7,500 to 9,500 clones listed, 85% to 90% are singletons. CDR3 size: 15 residues. V lost 6 bases, J lost 4 bases, and 9 bases stayed unmatched. In germline, CDR1 is MDHEN, CDR2 SYDVKM. Specimen: PBMCs. The chain uses TRBV28 and TRBJ1-5, with 7 bases fitting TRBD1. The sequence came from a human donor in good health. The CDR3 coding sequence is TGTGCCAGCAGCCAAGACAGGGAGTGGAATCAGCCCCAGCATTTT. Protein product: CASSQDREWNQPQHF. Full variable domain (missing parts from reference TRBV28 and TRBJ1-5): DVKVTQSSRYLVKRTGEKVFLECVQDMDHENMFWYRQDPGLGLRLIYFSYDVKMKEKGDIPEGYSVSREKKERFSLILESASTNQTSMYLCASSQDREWNQPQHFGDGTRLSIL.